This TCR beta chain was obtained from a study of response to subunit inactivated influenza vaccine. TCRdb re-derived calls from the RT-PCR reads in MiXCR, one entry per CDR3 protein. The repertoire includes over 450,000 distinct CDR3 sequences, over 10% of them detected once, and roughly 14% sits in the top ten. This clonotype was picked up a small number of times. Germline values: CDR1 MDHEN, CDR2 SYDVKM. The CDR3 covers 16 residues. V dropped 5 bases and J dropped 4; count of bases not matched to a gene: 9. The chain combines TRBV28 with TRBJ2-3; TRBD2 matches 10 bases. Sequencing used PBMCs from blood, obtained about 6 weeks after vaccination. The sequence came from a man between 50 and 59 years old who received an inactivated influenza vaccine. This chain's CDR3 is CASSTQASGRSDTQYF. DNA of the CDR3: TGTGCCAGCAGTACCCAAGCTAGCGGGAGATCAGATACGCAGTATTTT. Supplemented by reference TRBV28 and TRBJ2-3, the full variable domain reads DVKVTQSSRYLVKRTGEKVFLECVQDMDHENMFWYRQDPGLGLRLIYFSYDVKMKEKGDIPEGYSVSREKKERFSLILESASTNQTSMYLCASSTQASGRSDTQYFGPGTRLTVL.